These T cell receptor beta chains were read from a single sample in a study of blood T cell repertoires in COVID-19. Sequencing used immunoSEQ multiplex PCR; TCRdb keeps in-frame clones, though not all of them. Of around 270,000 clones listed, around 85% are singletons. Sequencing was performed on peripheral blood. These receptors were obtained from a human donor with COVID-19, enrolled during active disease. The donor label of this sample is uncertain. Both conserved end residues are part of each CDR3. The D gene is left open where the match is weak. Size is stated for part of the rows, as once, few or many counts, or as a class when the clone is expanded.

>TRBV30|TRBJ2-2|few|TRBD2
TGTGCCTGGAGTGTACTGTTTATTGGGGCTAGCGGGAGGGATTCCACCGGGGAGCTGTTTTTT
CAWSVLFIGASGRDSTGELFF
>TRBV2|TRBJ2-2|.|.
TGTGCCAGCAGTGGGGCAGTGAACACCGGGGAGCTGTTTTTT
CASSGAVNTGELFF
>TRBV12-3/TRBV12-4|TRBJ2-1|.|.
TGTGCCAGCAGGGGACATTACGAGCAGTTCTTC
CASRGHYEQFF
>TRBV3-1/TRBV3-2|TRBJ1-3|.|.
TGTGCCAGTTCCCTACAGGGCCTCTCTGGAAACACCATATATTTT
CASSLQGLSGNTIYF
>TRBV2|TRBJ1-2|once|.
TGTGCCAGCGGCTTCCAGACATACTATGGCTACACCTTC
CASGFQTYYGYTF
>TRBV7-2|TRBJ2-1|.|.
TGTGCCAGCAGCGTGACAGTATACAATGAGCAGTTCTTC
CASSVTVYNEQFF
>TRBV19|TRBJ1-6|.|TRBD1
TGTGCCAGTAGCGAGCAACAGGGGGCTAGTTCACCCCTCCACTTT
CASSEQQGASSPLHF
>TRBV30|TRBJ1-2|.|TRBD1
TGTGCCTGGAGTCTCGGGACAGAATATGGCTACACCTTC
CAWSLGTEYGYTF
>TRBV10-3|TRBJ1-1|.|.
TGTGCCATCGCGGTCAGGAACACTGAAGCTTTCTTT
CAIAVRNTEAFF
>TRBV7-3|TRBJ1-1|.|.
TGTGCCAGCAGCTTAGACCCCGGGTCCACTGAAGCTTTCTTT
CASSLDPGSTEAFF